The clone carrying this T cell receptor beta chain occurred a few times. These data are taken from a study of OX40 agonist ivuxolimab in advanced cancers. Study information: Of mixed ages from about 23 to 90 and averaging about 56 years, the group was roughly 83% male.

Generated by immunoSEQ multiplex PCR, the TCRdb table keeps only in-frame clones and is missing some. The sample carries about 49,000 clones, 85% recorded once. The sequence was collected from an adult with an advanced solid tumor such as melanoma, head and neck, liver or kidney cancer. Specimen: CD4+ or CD8+ T cells sorted from blood, collected in a trial of the OX40 agonist ivuxolimab.

CDR3 residues: CAISGSNYGYTF. The CDR3 DNA is TGTGCCATCAGTGGGAGTAACTATGGCTACACCTTC. V and J are TRBV10-3 and TRBJ1-2; D gene unclear. Germline CDR1 and CDR2: ENHRY and SYGVKD. Trimming removed 4 bases from V and 1 base from J, with 4 bases in between. This CDR3 has 12 amino acids.